This passage covers 19 T cell receptor beta chains from one sample sequenced in a study of blood T cells in healthy people across ages. Using a J-beta primer mix together with a sample-barcoded 5' primer, a second PCR was run for about 6 to 11 cycles. One entry per CDR3 protein, called by TCRdb with MiXCR from the 5' RACE reads. The data show roughly 680,000 distinct CDR3 sequences, more than 20% seen once. The sample was blood. All receptors come from an older man in good health.

This clonotype was seen only a few times. Germline is not matched at one junction end, which may reflect a read error. This rearrangement joins TRBV12-3 or TRBV12-4 to TRBJ2-7; 9 bases line up with TRBD1. The CDR3 runs to 14 residues. The CDR3 sequence is CACSLGTGLYEQYF. In DNA form, the CDR3 reads TGTGCCTGCAGTTTAGGGACAGGGCTCTACGAGCAGTACTTC.

This clonotype was observed at least ten times. The chain carries TRBV28 and TRBJ2-7, with D tentatively TRBD2 (5 bases). This CDR3 is 14 amino acids long. Looked up from germline, CDR1 is MDHEN and CDR2 is SYDVKM. The V end lost 6 bases, the J end lost 2 bases, and 14 bases lay between the germline ends. The CDR3 here is CASRVWGDPYEQYF. CDR3 nucleotide sequence: TGTGCCAGCAGAGTATGGGGAGACCCCTACGAGCAGTACTTC. The full variable domain, in which reference TRBV28 and TRBJ2-7 provide the parts outside the CDR3, is DVKVTQSSRYLVKRTGEKVFLECVQDMDHENMFWYRQDPGLGLRLIYFSYDVKMKEKGDIPEGYSVSREKKERFSLILESASTNQTSMYLCASRVWGDPYEQYFGPGTRLTVT.

The chain is built from TRBV7-2 and TRBJ2-2; TRBD2 matches at 9 bases. CDR3 length equals 16 residues. Per germline, CDR1 SGHTA and CDR2 FQGNSA. V shed 5 bases, J shed 3 bases, and the junction held 7 bases outside the gene matches. The CDR3 here is CASSVTGTSYTGELFF. The CDR3 DNA follows: TGTGCCAGCAGCGTTACCGGGACTAGCTACACCGGGGAGCTGTTTTTT.

The chain recombines TRBV12-3 or TRBV12-4 with TRBJ2-7; D is unclear. The germline V and J ends were trimmed by 3 bases and 6 bases, with 6 bases remaining between them. CDR3 size: 11 residues. CDR3 DNA sequence: TGTGCCAGCAGTTTGTCGGCCGAGCAGTACTTC. This sequence encodes CASSLSAEQYF.

This clonotype turned up a few times. The J gene is TRBJ1-1, the V gene TRBV25-1; D ambiguous. The CDR3 length is 11 residues. Trimming cost V 10 bases and J 7 bases, with 13 bases left between them. CDR1 is MGHDK, CDR2 SYGVNS, per germline. The chain's CDR3 is CAIDTEGEAFF. The CDR3 DNA is TGTGCCATCGATACTGAAGGTGAAGCTTTCTTT.

A few counts support this clonotype. The chain employs TRBV20-1 and TRBJ2-6; no reliable D call. The CDR3 spans 15 residues. V lost 5 bases and J 2 bases, leaving 13 bases between the germline ends. Per germline, CDR1 DFQATT and CDR2 SNEGSKA (reference sequence). In DNA form, the CDR3 reads TGCAGTGCTCTAGGTTTTAGGGCTGGGGCCAACGTCCTGACTTTC. Translated, it gives CSALGFRAGANVLTF.

This clonotype was seen a handful of times. This chain joins TRBV5-1 and TRBJ2-3; TRBD2 matches 8 bases. The CDR3 has 16 residues. Trimming cost V 4 bases and J 4 bases; bases outside gene matches: 11. CDR1 and CDR2 from the germline V gene are SGHRS and YFSETQ. The chain's CDR3 is CASSLPGLDIADTQYF. CDR3 in DNA: TGCGCCAGCAGCCTGCCGGGACTAGATATCGCAGATACGCAGTATTTT.

This clonotype turned up a few times. The CDR3 bases are TGTGCCATCAGTGAGTCGACGGGAGGGCCAGATACGCAGTATTTT. The encoded protein is CAISESTGGPDTQYF. This chain joins TRBV10-3 and TRBJ2-3; 8 nucleotides match TRBD2. The CDR3 runs 15 residues. The germline gives CDR1 ENHRY, CDR2 SYGVKD. The V segment lost 0 bases and the J segment 4 bases; nucleotides outside the gene matches: 3.

This clonotype was counted ten times or more. The chain employs TRBV4-1 and TRBJ2-4; weak D call: TRBD2 (6 bases). This CDR3 has 15 amino acids. Between the trimmed V and J ends, which lost 0 bases and 1 base, there was a span of 7 bases. Germline lookup yields CDR1 MGHRA and CDR2 YSYEKL. CDR3 coding DNA: TGCGCCAGCAGCCAAGAGGCGGGGGCCAAAAACATTCAGTACTTC. This sequence encodes CASSQEAGAKNIQYF.

This clonotype showed up just once. V usage is TRBV6-5 and J usage is TRBJ2-2, with 7 bases aligning to TRBD1. The length of the CDR3 is 16 residues. The V gene's germline CDR1 is MNHEY and CDR2 SVGAGI. With 0 bases clipped from V and 7 bases from J, the junction kept 8 bases outside the gene matches. CDR3 sequence reads: CASSYSKPGGIGELFF. The CDR3 DNA is TGTGCCAGCAGTTACTCGAAGCCAGGGGGTATCGGGGAGCTGTTTTTT.

This clonotype has just a few counts. The chain employs TRBV21-1 and TRBJ2-5; TRBD2 reflects the table's D call only, with no check against the DNA. The assigned J gene may be wrong: the sequence end matches TRBJ2-7 better. TRBV21-1 is a pseudogene. This CDR3 is built from 15 residues. This CDR3 is CASPRTSGTTYEQYF. CDR3 bases: TGTGCCAGCCCCCGGACTAGCGGGACCACCTACGAGCAGTACTTC.

This clonotype was detected only a few times. The chain couples TRBV9 to TRBJ2-2, with D tentatively TRBD2 (5 bases). The CDR3 runs to 16 residues. Germline V gives CDR1 SGDLS, CDR2 YYNGEE. V was shortened by 3 bases and J by 2 bases, with 14 bases between the two germline ends. The CDR3 region has the DNA TGTGCCAGCAGCGCGAGTCCCGGGATAAACACCGGGGAGCTGTTTTTT. Its translation: CASSASPGINTGELFF. The full variable domain, rest sourced from reference TRBV9 and TRBJ2-2, is DSGVTQTPKHLITATGQRVTLRCSPRSGDLSVYWYQQSLDQGLQFLIQYYNGEERAKGNILERFSAQQFPDLHSELNLSSLELGDSALYFCASSASPGINTGELFFGEGSRLTVL.

This clonotype appeared a few times. DNA for the CDR3: TGTGCCAGCAGCTGGGGAGGGGCTTCCGAGCAGTACTTC. Encoded protein: CASSWGGASEQYF. The chain carries TRBV7-6 and TRBJ2-7; 7 bases map to TRBD2. The CDR3 covers 13 residues. Unmatched junction bases numbered 6, after V lost 4 bases and J lost 6 bases. In germline, CDR1 is SGHVS, CDR2 FNYEAQ.

Here the CDR3 reads CASSFPGRDNEQFF. The CDR3 nucleotides read TGTGCCAGCAGCTTTCCAGGGAGGGACAATGAGCAGTTCTTC. The gene calls are TRBV5-4 and TRBJ2-1, with 7 bases lining up with TRBD2. CDR3 length: 14 amino acids. Per germline, CDR1 SGHNT and CDR2 YYREEE (reference sequence). The V gene end was trimmed by 2 bases and the J gene end by 5 bases; junction bases not matched to a gene: 4.

The rearrangement joins TRBV28 to TRBJ2-1; no firm D call. Germline V gene sequence: CDR1 MDHEN, CDR2 SYDVKM. Trimming took 5 bases from V and 3 from J, leaving 17 bases between them. This CDR3 is 16 amino acids long. CDR3 amino acids: CASSPDKFLIYNEQFF. CDR3 DNA sequence: TGTGCCAGCAGTCCTGACAAGTTCTTAATCTACAATGAGCAGTTCTTC.

The table lists this clonotype with a few counts. Its ends do not fully match the called genes, so a read error is possible. V is TRBV7-2 and J is TRBJ2-4; 9 bases map to TRBD2. This CDR3 is built from 17 residues. Germline CDR1 is SGHTA and CDR2 is FQGNSA. This CDR3 reads CASSERRGGPAKNIQYF. The CDR3 nucleotides are TGCGCCAGCAGCGAAAGGCGGGGGGGCCCAGCCAAAAACATTCAGTACTTC.

The V and J genes are TRBV5-1 and TRBJ2-1, with 9 bases aligning to TRBD2. Unmatched junction bases numbered 4, after V lost 2 bases and J lost 1 base. CDR1 and CDR2 from the germline V gene are SGHRS and YFSETQ. The length of the CDR3 is 16 residues. The CDR3 spells CASSFMLAGSYNEQFF. In DNA, the CDR3 is TGCGCCAGCAGCTTCATGCTAGCGGGATCCTACAATGAGCAGTTCTTC.

V gene TRBV7-9 combines with J gene TRBJ1-6; D is undetermined. Trimming pared 5 bases from V and 10 bases from J, leaving 12 bases between. Germline-derived CDR1 and CDR2 are SEHNR and FQNEAQ (reference sequence). This CDR3 has 13 amino acids. The CDR3 protein is CASSPSPGSPLHF. The DNA of the CDR3 is TGTGCCAGCAGCCCGAGTCCCGGATCACCCCTCCACTTT.

This clonotype was seen repeatedly, ten times or more. The chain is built from TRBV20-1 and TRBJ2-3, with a possible D match to TRBD2 (5 bases). This CDR3 spans 13 amino acids. V shed 5 bases and J shed 3 bases, with 12 bases lying between them. Germline V gene sequence: CDR1 DFQATT, CDR2 SNEGSKA (reference sequence). The CDR3 nucleotides are TGCAGTGCTCGGTTTCGAGGGACAGATACGCAGTATTTT. It codes for CSARFRGTDTQYF.